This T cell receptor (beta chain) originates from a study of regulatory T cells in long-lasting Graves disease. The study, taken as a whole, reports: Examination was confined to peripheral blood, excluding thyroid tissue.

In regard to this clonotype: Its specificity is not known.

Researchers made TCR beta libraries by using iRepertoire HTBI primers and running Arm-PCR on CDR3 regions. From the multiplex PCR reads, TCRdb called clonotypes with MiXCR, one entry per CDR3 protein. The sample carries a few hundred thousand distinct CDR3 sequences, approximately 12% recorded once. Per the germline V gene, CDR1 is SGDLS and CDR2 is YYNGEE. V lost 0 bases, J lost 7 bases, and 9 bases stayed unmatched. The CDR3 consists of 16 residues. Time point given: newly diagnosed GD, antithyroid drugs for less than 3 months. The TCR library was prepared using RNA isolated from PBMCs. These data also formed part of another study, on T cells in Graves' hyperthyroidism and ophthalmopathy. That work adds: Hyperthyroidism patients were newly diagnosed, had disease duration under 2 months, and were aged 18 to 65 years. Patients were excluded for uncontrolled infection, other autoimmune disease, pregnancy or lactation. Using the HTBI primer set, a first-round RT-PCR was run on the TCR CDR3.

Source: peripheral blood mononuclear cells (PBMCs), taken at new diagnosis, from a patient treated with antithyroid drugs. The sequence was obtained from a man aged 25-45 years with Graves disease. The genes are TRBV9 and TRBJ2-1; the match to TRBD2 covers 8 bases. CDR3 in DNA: TGTGCCAGCAGCGTAGTCAGTAGCGGGGCTGGGAATGAGCAGTTCTTC. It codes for CASSVVSSGAGNEQFF.